These T cell receptor beta chains were read from a single sample in a study of cytomegalovirus exposure and HLA in healthy donors. Sequencing used immunoSEQ multiplex PCR; TCRdb keeps in-frame clones, though not all of them. The data show some 200,000 clones, about four fifths seen once. Sequencing input: PBMCs. These receptors were taken from a girl aged 10-17 years in good health and CMV-seropositive. Each CDR3 is given with its conserved first and last residue. A D gene is named only where the DNA matches it firmly. Clone size, where shown, is once, few, many, or a class for clones that have expanded.

d_gene: -
j_gene: TRBJ1-2
abundance: -
len: 12
v_gene: TRBV29-1
CDR3nt: TGCAGCGTCCTTCCAGGGGACTATGGCTACACCTTC
CDR3aa: CSVLPGDYGYTF

d_gene: TRBD2
j_gene: TRBJ2-1
abundance: -
len: 14
v_gene: TRBV2
CDR3nt: TGTGCCAGCAGTGCGGGGACTAGAGTAAATGAGCAGTTCTTC
CDR3aa: CASSAGTRVNEQFF

d_gene: TRBD1
j_gene: TRBJ1-3
abundance: -
len: 14
v_gene: TRBV7-2
CDR3nt: TGTGCCAGCAGCCCACAGGGGGAAGGAAACACCATATATTTT
CDR3aa: CASSPQGEGNTIYF

d_gene: -
j_gene: TRBJ1-2
abundance: -
len: 14
v_gene: TRBV9
CDR3nt: TGTGCCAGCAGCGTAGGTCAGGGAAACTATGGCTACACCTTC
CDR3aa: CASSVGQGNYGYTF

d_gene: -
j_gene: TRBJ1-2
abundance: -
len: 13
v_gene: TRBV4-1
CDR3nt: TGCGCCAGCAGCCAAGTTCCGATACAAGGCTACACCTTC
CDR3aa: CASSQVPIQGYTF

d_gene: TRBD2
j_gene: TRBJ2-3
abundance: -
len: 17
v_gene: TRBV4-3
CDR3nt: TGCGCCAGCAGCCAAGAGCTAGGGAGCGGGGCGATGGATACGCAGTATTTT
CDR3aa: CASSQELGSGAMDTQYF

d_gene: -
j_gene: TRBJ1-5
abundance: -
len: 15
v_gene: TRBV9
CDR3nt: TGTGCCAGCAGCGTAGGGTCGAGCGGGAATCAGCCCCAGCATTTT
CDR3aa: CASSVGSSGNQPQHF

d_gene: -
j_gene: TRBJ2-7
abundance: few
len: 13
v_gene: TRBV7-9
CDR3nt: TGTGCCAGCAGCTTTGGAGGGGGGGGCGAGCAGTACTTC
CDR3aa: CASSFGGGGEQYF

d_gene: TRBD1
j_gene: TRBJ2-5
abundance: -
len: 15
v_gene: TRBV7-8
CDR3nt: TGTGCCAGCAGGGACTCTTGGACAGGTCAAGAGACCCAGTACTTC
CDR3aa: CASRDSWTGQETQYF

d_gene: TRBD1
j_gene: TRBJ1-1
abundance: -
len: 14
v_gene: TRBV29-1
CDR3nt: TGCAGCGCCACCACAGGGACAGCTGGCGCTGAAGCTTTCTTT
CDR3aa: CSATTGTAGAEAFF

d_gene: -
j_gene: TRBJ2-7
abundance: -
len: 11
v_gene: TRBV10-3
CDR3nt: TGTGCCATCAGTGCTTATGACGAGCAGTACTTC
CDR3aa: CAISAYDEQYF

d_gene: TRBD2
j_gene: TRBJ2-2
abundance: -
len: 16
v_gene: TRBV2
CDR3nt: TGTGCCAGCAGTGAGCGAGGGCGGGGGGGCACCGGGGAGCTGTTTTTT
CDR3aa: CASSERGRGGTGELFF

d_gene: TRBD1
j_gene: TRBJ2-2
abundance: once
len: 15
v_gene: TRBV6-5
CDR3nt: TGTGCCAGCAGTTACAACGGACAGGACACCGGGGAGCTGTTTTTT
CDR3aa: CASSYNGQDTGELFF

d_gene: -
j_gene: TRBJ2-3
abundance: once
len: 14
v_gene: TRBV29-1
CDR3nt: TGCAGCGTAGAACGGGGAGCTCGCACAGATACGCAGTATTTT
CDR3aa: CSVERGARTDTQYF

d_gene: -
j_gene: TRBJ2-5
abundance: few
len: 16
v_gene: TRBV21-1
CDR3nt: TGTGCCAGCAGCAATGGCGGGCGGGGGGCCCAAGAGACCCAGTACTTC
CDR3aa: CASSNGGRGAQETQYF

d_gene: TRBD2
j_gene: TRBJ2-3
abundance: once
len: 16
v_gene: TRBV5-8
CDR3nt: TGTGCCAGCAGCACGGGACTAGCGGGGGACACAGATACGCAGTATTTT
CDR3aa: CASSTGLAGDTDTQYF

d_gene: TRBD1
j_gene: TRBJ2-7
abundance: once
len: 15
v_gene: TRBV6-6
CDR3nt: TGTGCCAGCAGTCCGGCCCGGGACAGTCCCTACGAGCAGTACTTC
CDR3aa: CASSPARDSPYEQYF

d_gene: -
j_gene: TRBJ1-3
abundance: -
len: 15
v_gene: TRBV18
CDR3nt: TGTGCCAGCTCGCCGCTCGGGGGACCTGGAAACACCATATATTTT
CDR3aa: CASSPLGGPGNTIYF

d_gene: -
j_gene: TRBJ2-2
abundance: -
len: 13
v_gene: TRBV19
CDR3nt: TGTGCCAGCGCAGGGGCGGGCACCGGGGAGCTGTTTTTT
CDR3aa: CASAGAGTGELFF

d_gene: -
j_gene: TRBJ2-7
abundance: -
len: 13
v_gene: TRBV6-5
CDR3nt: TGTGCCAGCAGCCCGGGACACCTCTACGAGCAGTACTTC
CDR3aa: CASSPGHLYEQYF

d_gene: TRBD1
j_gene: TRBJ1-2
abundance: once
len: 15
v_gene: TRBV27
CDR3nt: TGTGCCAGCAAGGAACGGGGACAGCCATTGTTTGGCTACACCTTC
CDR3aa: CASKERGQPLFGYTF

d_gene: -
j_gene: TRBJ1-5
abundance: -
len: 15
v_gene: TRBV19
CDR3nt: TGTGCCAGTAGTCAATTTGGGGGGGGCAATCAGCCCCAGCATTTT
CDR3aa: CASSQFGGGNQPQHF

d_gene: TRBD1
j_gene: TRBJ2-7
abundance: -
len: 15
v_gene: TRBV6-5
CDR3nt: TGTGCCAGCAGTTACCGAGGGACAGGGGGCAGCGAGCAGTACTTC
CDR3aa: CASSYRGTGGSEQYF

d_gene: -
j_gene: TRBJ2-7
abundance: -
len: 13
v_gene: TRBV10-2
CDR3nt: TGCGCCAGCACCACGACAGGACACTACGAGCAGTACTTC
CDR3aa: CASTTTGHYEQYF

d_gene: -
j_gene: TRBJ2-1
abundance: once
len: 12
v_gene: TRBV11-3
CDR3nt: TGTGCCAGCAGCTTAGGGACTTATGAGCAGTTCTTC
CDR3aa: CASSLGTYEQFF

d_gene: -
j_gene: TRBJ2-6
abundance: -
len: 14
v_gene: TRBV19
CDR3nt: TGTGCCAGTAGCCCGGTCGCCCCATCAACCGTCCTGACTTTC
CDR3aa: CASSPVAPSTVLTF

d_gene: -
j_gene: TRBJ2-7
abundance: -
len: 14
v_gene: TRBV10-3
CDR3nt: TGTGCCATCGACCCGACAGGTAGTTCCTACGAGCAGTACTTC
CDR3aa: CAIDPTGSSYEQYF

d_gene: -
j_gene: TRBJ2-1
abundance: -
len: 16
v_gene: TRBV5-6
CDR3nt: TGTGCCAGCAGCTCGATCACAGGGCAGGCCTACAATGAGCAGTTCTTC
CDR3aa: CASSSITGQAYNEQFF

d_gene: -
j_gene: TRBJ2-7
abundance: -
len: 13
v_gene: TRBV6-6
CDR3nt: TGTGCCAGCAGTGCCCAGGGGGGAAACGAGCAGTACTTC
CDR3aa: CASSAQGGNEQYF

d_gene: -
j_gene: TRBJ1-6
abundance: -
len: 12
v_gene: TRBV5-8
CDR3nt: TGTGCCAGCAGCTTTCAGAATTCACCCCTCCACTTT
CDR3aa: CASSFQNSPLHF

d_gene: TRBD1
j_gene: TRBJ1-1
abundance: -
len: 15
v_gene: TRBV9
CDR3nt: TGTGCCAGCAGCGCGACCGGGACAGGTAACACTGAAGCTTTCTTT
CDR3aa: CASSATGTGNTEAFF